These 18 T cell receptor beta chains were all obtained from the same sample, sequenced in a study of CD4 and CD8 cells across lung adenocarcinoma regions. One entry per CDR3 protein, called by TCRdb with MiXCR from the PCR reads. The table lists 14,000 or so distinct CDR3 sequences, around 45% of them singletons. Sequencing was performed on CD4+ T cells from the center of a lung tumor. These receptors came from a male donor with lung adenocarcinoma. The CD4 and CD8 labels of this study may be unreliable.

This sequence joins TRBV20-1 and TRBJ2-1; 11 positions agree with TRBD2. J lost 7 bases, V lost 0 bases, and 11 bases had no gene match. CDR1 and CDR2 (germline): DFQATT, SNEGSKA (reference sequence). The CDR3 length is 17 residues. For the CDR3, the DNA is TGCAGTGCTAGAGATCGGGTAGCGGGAGGGCGGTGGAATGAGCAGTTCTTC. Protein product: CSARDRVAGGRWNEQFF.

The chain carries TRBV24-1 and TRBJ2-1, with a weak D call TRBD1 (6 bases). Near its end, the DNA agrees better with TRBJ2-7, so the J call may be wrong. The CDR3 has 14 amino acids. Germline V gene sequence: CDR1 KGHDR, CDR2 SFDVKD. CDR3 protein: CATAKGQGFYEQYF. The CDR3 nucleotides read TGTGCCACCGCAAAGGGGCAGGGGTTCTACGAGCAGTACTTC.

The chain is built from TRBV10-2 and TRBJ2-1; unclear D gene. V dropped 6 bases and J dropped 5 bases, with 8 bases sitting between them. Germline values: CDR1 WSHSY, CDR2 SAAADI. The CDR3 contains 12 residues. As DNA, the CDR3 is TGCGCCAGCAGCTCATTCAACAATGAGCAGTTCTTC. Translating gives CASSSFNNEQFF.

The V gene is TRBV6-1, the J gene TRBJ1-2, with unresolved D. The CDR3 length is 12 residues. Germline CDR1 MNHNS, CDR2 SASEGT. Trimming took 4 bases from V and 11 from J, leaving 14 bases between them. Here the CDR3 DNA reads TGTGCCAGCAGTGCGACGGGTCTCGGGTACACCTTC. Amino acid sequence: CASSATGLGYTF.

CDR3 sequence: CASTGGTGGETQYF. In DNA, the CDR3 is TGTGCCAGCACGGGGGGGACAGGGGGCGAGACCCAGTACTTC. The chain carries TRBV27 and TRBJ2-5; TRBD1 matches at 12 bases. Germline CDR1 reads MNHEY; CDR2 reads SMNVEV (reference sequence). The junction had 5 bases not matched to a gene; V was cut back by 7 bases and J by 5 bases. This CDR3 has 14 residues.

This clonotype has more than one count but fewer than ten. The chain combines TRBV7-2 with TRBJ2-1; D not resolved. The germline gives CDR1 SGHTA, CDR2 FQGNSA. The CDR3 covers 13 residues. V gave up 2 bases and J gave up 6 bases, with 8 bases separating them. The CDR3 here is CASSLTWINEQFF. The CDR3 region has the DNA TGTGCCAGCAGCTTAACTTGGATCAATGAGCAGTTCTTC.

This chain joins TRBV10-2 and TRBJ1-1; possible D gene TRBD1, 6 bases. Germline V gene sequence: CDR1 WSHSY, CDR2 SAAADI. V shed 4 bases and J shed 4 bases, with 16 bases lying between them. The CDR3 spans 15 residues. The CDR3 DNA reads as TGCGCCAGCAGTGGGGGGTTGAAAGGGGGCACTGAAGCTTTCTTT. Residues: CASSGGLKGGTEAFF.

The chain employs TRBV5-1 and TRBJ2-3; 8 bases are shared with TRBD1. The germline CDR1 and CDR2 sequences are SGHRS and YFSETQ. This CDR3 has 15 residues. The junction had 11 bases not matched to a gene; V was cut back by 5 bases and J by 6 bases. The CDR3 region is CASRTGGRKWDTQYF. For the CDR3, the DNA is TGCGCCAGCAGAACAGGGGGGCGCAAGTGGGATACGCAGTATTTT.

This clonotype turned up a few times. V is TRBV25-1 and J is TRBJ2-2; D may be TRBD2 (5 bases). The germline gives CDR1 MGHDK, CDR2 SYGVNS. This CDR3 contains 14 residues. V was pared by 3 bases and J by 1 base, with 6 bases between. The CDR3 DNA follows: TGTGCCAGCAGTGATCGGGGGAACACCGGGGAGCTGTTTTTT. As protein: CASSDRGNTGELFF.

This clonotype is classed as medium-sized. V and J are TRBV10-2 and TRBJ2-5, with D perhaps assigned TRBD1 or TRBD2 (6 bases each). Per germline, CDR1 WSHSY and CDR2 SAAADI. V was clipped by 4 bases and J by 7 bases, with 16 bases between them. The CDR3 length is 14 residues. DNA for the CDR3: TGCGCCAGCAGTGGGGGGGCGGCCGGGAGGACCCAGTACTTC. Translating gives CASSGGAAGRTQYF.

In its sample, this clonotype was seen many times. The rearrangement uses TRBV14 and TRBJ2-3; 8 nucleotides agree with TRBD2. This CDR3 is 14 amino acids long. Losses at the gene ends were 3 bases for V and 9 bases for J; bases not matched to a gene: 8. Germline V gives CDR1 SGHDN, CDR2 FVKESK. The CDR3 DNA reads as TGTGCCAGCAGCCAGGCAGGAGCGGGAGCCACGCAGTATTTT. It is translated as CASSQAGAGATQYF.

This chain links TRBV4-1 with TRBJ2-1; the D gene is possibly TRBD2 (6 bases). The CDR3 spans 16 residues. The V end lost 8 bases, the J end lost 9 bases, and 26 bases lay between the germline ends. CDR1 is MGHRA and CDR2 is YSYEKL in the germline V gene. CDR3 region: CASRASPGLAIGEQFF. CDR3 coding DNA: TGCGCCAGCCGAGCCTCCCCTGGCCTAGCGATCGGTGAGCAGTTCTTC.

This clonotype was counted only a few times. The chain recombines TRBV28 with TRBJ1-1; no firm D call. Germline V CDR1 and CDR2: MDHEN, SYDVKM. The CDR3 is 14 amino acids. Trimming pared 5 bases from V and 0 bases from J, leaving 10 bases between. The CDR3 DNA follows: TGTGCCAGCAGTAAAGGGTTTATGAACACTGAAGCTTTCTTT. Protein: CASSKGFMNTEAFF.

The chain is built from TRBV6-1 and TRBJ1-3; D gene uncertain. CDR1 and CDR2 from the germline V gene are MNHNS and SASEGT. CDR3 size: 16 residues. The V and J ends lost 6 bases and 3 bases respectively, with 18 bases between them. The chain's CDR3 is CASSSTLIGGGNTIYF. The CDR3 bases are TGTGCCAGCAGCTCCACCTTGATAGGAGGTGGAAACACCATATATTTT.

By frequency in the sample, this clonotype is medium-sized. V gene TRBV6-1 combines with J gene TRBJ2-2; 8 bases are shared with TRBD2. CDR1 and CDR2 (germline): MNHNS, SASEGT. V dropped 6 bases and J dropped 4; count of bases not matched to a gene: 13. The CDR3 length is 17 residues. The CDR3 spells CASSRRGAAGATGELFF. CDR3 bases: TGTGCCAGCAGCCGGAGGGGAGCAGCGGGAGCCACCGGGGAGCTGTTTTTT.

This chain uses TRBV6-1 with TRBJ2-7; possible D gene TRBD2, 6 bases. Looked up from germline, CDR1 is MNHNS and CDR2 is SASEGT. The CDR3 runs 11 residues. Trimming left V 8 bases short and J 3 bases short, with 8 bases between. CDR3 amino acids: CASGDFYEQYF. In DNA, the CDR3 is TGTGCCAGCGGGGACTTCTACGAGCAGTACTTC.

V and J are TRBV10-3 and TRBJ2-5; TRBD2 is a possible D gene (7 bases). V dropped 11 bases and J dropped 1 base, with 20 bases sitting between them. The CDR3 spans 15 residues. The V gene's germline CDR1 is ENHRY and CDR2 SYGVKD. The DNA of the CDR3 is TGTGCCGGGGGGCTCGGGGGCGGGGGCCAAGAGACCCAGTACTTC. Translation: CAGGLGGGGQETQYF.

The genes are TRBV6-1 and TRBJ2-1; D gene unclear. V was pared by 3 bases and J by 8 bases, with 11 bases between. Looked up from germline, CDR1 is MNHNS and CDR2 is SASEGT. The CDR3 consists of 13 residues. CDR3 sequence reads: CASSEGTKDEQFF. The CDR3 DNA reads TGTGCCAGCAGTGAGGGAACCAAAGATGAGCAGTTCTTC.